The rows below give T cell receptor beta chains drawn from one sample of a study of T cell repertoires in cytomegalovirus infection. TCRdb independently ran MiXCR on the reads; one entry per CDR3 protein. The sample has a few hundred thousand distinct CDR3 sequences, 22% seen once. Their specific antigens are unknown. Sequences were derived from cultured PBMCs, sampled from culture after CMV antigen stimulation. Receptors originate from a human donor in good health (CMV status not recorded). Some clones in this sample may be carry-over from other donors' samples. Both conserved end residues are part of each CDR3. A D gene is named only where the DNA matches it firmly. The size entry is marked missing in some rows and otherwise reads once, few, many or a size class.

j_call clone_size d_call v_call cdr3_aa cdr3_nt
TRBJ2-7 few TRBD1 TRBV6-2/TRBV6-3 CASSRRDRFEEQYF TGTGCCAGCAGTCGCCGGGACAGGTTTGAAGAGCAGTACTTC
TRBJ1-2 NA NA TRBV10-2 CASSESVGRYGYTF TGCGCCAGCAGTGAGTCAGTAGGTAGATATGGCTACACCTTC
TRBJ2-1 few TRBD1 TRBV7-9 CASSLPTFRDREYNEQFF TGTGCCAGCAGCTTACCTACCTTCCGGGACAGGGAATACAATGAGCAGTTCTTC
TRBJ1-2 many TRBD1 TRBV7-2 CASSSYRDSDLYGYTF TGTGCCAGCAGCTCTTACCGGGACAGTGACTTGTATGGCTACACCTTC
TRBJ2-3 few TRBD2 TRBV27 CASSLSAGGRTDTQYF TGTGCCAGCAGTTTATCTGCGGGAGGGCGCACAGATACGCAGTATTTT
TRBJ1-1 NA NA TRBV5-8 CASSPVGYPLNTEAFF TGTGCCAGCAGCCCCGTTGGCTATCCCTTGAACACTGAAGCTTTCTTT
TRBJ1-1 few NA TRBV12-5 CASGLVNRRIEAFF TGTGCTAGTGGTTTGGTAAATCGGAGAATTGAAGCTTTCTTT
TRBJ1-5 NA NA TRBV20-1 CSARDNGSNQPQHF TGCAGTGCTAGAGATAACGGTAGCAATCAGCCCCAGCATTTT
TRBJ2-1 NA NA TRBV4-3 CATSRVLGPTEGEQFF TGCGCCACCAGCCGAGTACTAGGGCCGACAGAGGGGGAGCAGTTCTTC
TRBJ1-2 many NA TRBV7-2 CASSLTHQGGYTF TGTGCCAGCAGCTTAACCCACCAAGGGGGCTACACCTTC
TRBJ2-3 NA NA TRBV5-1 CASTHRGQPTDTQYF TGCGCCAGCACCCACCGGGGCCAGCCCACAGATACGCAGTATTTT
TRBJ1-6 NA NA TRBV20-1 CSASGGGQSYNSPLHF TGCAGTGCTAGCGGTGGAGGACAGTCCTATAATTCACCCCTCCACTTT
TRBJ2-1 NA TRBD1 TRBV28 CASSYQRTGYYNEQFF TGTGCCAGCAGTTACCAAAGGACAGGATACTACAATGAGCAGTTCTTC
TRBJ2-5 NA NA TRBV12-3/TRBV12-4 CASSYYRTPRRNF TGTGCCAGCAGTTATTACAGGACTCCCCGGAGGAACTTC
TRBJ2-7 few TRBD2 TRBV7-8 CASSLVTGTSGYEQYF TGTGCCAGCAGCTTAGTCACCGGGACTAGCGGATACGAGCAGTACTTC
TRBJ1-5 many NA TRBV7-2 CASSPRAGVGQPQHF TGTGCCAGCAGCCCCAGGGCAGGGGTTGGTCAGCCCCAGCATTTT
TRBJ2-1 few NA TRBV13 CASSLPRGEQFF TGTGCCAGCAGCTTACCGCGCGGGGAGCAGTTCTTC
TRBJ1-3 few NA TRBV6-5 CASRTNRDRLSGNTIYF TGTGCCAGCAGGACTAATAGGGACCGACTCTCTGGAAACACCATATATTTT
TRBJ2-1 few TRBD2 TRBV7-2 CASAGWSGTKFF TGTGCCAGCGCCGGGTGGAGTGGGACTAAGTTCTTC
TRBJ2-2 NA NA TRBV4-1 CASSPPVRNMGELFF TGCGCCAGCAGCCCGCCTGTGAGGAATATGGGGGAGCTGTTTTTT
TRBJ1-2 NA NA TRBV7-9 CASSPEGFYGYTF TGTGCCAGCAGCCCCGAGGGATTCTATGGCTACACCTTC
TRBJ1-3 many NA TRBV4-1 CASSQAPTVNSGNTIYF TGCGCCAGCAGCCAAGCCCCTACAGTCAACTCTGGAAACACCATATATTTT
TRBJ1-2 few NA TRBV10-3 CAISEEGGHGYTF TGTGCCATCAGTGAGGAGGGTGGGCATGGCTACACCTTC
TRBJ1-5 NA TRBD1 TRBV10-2 CASNPGGREQPQHF TGCGCCAGCAACCCAGGGGGAAGGGAACAGCCCCAGCATTTT
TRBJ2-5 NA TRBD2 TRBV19 CASSKASGSIILETQYF TGTGCCAGTAGTAAGGCTAGCGGGAGTATAATTTTGGAGACCCAGTACTTC
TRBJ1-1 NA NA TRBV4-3 CASSQGRREAFF TGCGCCAGCAGCCAGGGACGGCGAGAAGCTTTCTTT
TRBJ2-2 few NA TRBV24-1 CATSSNAQGLNTGELFF TGTGCCACCAGTTCTAATGCACAGGGACTGAACACCGGGGAGCTGTTTTTT
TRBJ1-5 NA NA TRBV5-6 CASSLWATGKGQPQHF TGTGCCAGCAGCTTGTGGGCTACGGGGAAAGGACAGCCCCAGCATTTT
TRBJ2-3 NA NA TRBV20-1 CSASDARGSQYF TGCAGTGCCTCGGATGCGAGGGGTTCGCAGTATTTT
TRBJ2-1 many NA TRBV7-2 CASSRDRTRRGEQFF TGTGCCAGCAGCCGCGACAGGACCCGAAGGGGTGAGCAGTTCTTC
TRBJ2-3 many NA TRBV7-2 CASSARRHTDTQYF TGTGCCAGCAGCGCTAGGCGGCACACAGATACGCAGTATTTT
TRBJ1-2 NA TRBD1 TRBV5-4 CASSPSGQTSYGYTF TGTGCCAGCAGCCCTTCGGGACAGACCTCCTATGGCTACACCTTC
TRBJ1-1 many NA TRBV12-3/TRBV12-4 CASSPGVNTEAFF TGTGCCAGCAGCCCGGGCGTGAACACTGAAGCTTTCTTT
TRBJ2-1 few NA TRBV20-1 CSASDAGNAYNEQFF TGCAGTGCTAGCGATGCGGGGAACGCCTACAATGAGCAGTTCTTC
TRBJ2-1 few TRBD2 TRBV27 CASSPTGLADLYNEQFF TGTGCCAGCAGCCCCACAGGCCTAGCGGACCTCTACAATGAGCAGTTCTTC
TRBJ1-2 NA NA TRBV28 CASSLSVYGYTF TGTGCCAGCAGTTTAAGCGTCTATGGCTACACCTTC
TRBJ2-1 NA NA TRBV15 CATSRDLGDDEQFF TGTGCCACCAGCAGAGATTTGGGGGACGATGAGCAGTTCTTC
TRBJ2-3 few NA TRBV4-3 CASSQAGWTDTQYF TGCGCCAGCAGCCAAGCCGGTTGGACAGATACGCAGTATTTT
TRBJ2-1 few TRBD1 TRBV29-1 CSVAGTGGGDEQFF TGCAGCGTCGCCGGGACAGGGGGAGGGGATGAGCAGTTCTTC
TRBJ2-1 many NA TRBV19 CASSTGTFNEQFF TGTGCCAGTAGTACCGGGACATTCAATGAGCAGTTCTTC
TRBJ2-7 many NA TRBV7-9 CASSLGRGQYF TGTGCCAGCAGCCTCGGAAGGGGGCAGTACTTC
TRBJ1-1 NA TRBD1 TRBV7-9 CASSKGQGALWTEAFF TGTGCCAGCAGCAAAGGACAGGGGGCGCTCTGGACTGAAGCTTTCTTT
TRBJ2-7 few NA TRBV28 CASSTRSGSSYEQYF TGTGCCAGCAGCACGCGAAGCGGAAGCTCCTACGAGCAGTACTTC
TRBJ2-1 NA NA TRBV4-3 CASSQGLQGSNEQFF TGCGCCAGCAGCCAAGGCTTGCAGGGTAGCAATGAGCAGTTCTTC
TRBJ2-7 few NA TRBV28 CASTPTQLDYEQYF TGTGCCAGCACTCCCACCCAACTAGACTACGAGCAGTACTTC
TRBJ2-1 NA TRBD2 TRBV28 CASSVSGRAAYNEQFF TGTGCCAGCAGTGTTAGCGGGAGGGCCGCCTACAATGAGCAGTTCTTC
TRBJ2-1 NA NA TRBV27 CASSLDGRPSYNEQFF TGTGCCAGCAGTTTAGACGGCAGGCCCTCCTACAATGAGCAGTTCTTC
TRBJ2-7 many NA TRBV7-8 CASSLLGTLYEQYF TGTGCCAGCAGTTTGTTAGGGACACTCTACGAGCAGTACTTC
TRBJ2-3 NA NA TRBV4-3 CASSQVRGFGMDTQYF TGCGCCAGCAGCCAAGTTAGGGGCTTTGGGATGGATACGCAGTATTTT
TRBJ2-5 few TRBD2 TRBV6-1 CASSPAGDEETQYF TGTGCCAGCAGTCCGGCGGGAGACGAAGAGACCCAGTACTTC
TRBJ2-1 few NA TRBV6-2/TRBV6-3 CASSYDYIYEQFF TGTGCCAGCAGTTACGACTATATCTATGAGCAGTTCTTC
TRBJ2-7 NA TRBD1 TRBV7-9 CASSSQGAPDEQYF TGTGCCAGCAGCTCACAGGGGGCACCGGACGAGCAGTACTTC
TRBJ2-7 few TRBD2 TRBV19 CASSRGPGLDSYEQYF TGTGCCAGTAGTCGAGGTCCGGGACTAGACTCCTACGAGCAGTACTTC
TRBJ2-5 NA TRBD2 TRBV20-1 CSARAGGRETQYF TGCAGTGCTAGGGCGGGAGGTAGAGAGACCCAGTACTTC
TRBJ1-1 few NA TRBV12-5 CASGLGGYMNTEAFF TGTGCTAGTGGTTTGGGCGGATACATGAACACTGAAGCTTTCTTT
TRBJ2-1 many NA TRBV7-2 CASSLATEQFF TGTGCCAGCAGCTTAGCGACTGAGCAGTTCTTC
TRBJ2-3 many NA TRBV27 CASSPPGARSTDTQYF TGTGCCAGCAGTCCCCCCGGCGCTAGGAGCACAGATACGCAGTATTTT